The present T cell receptor beta chain was sequenced within a study of vaccination and CD4 T cells after COVID-19. With the Oncomine TCR Beta short-read assay, DNA from cultured CD4+ T cells was sequenced. A single record per CDR3 protein comes from TCRdb applying MiXCR to the PCR reads. Among 12,000 or so distinct CDR3 sequences listed, roughly 46% were seen once. Treatment defined: approximately 11-day PBMC culture with coronavirus spike peptide pools or control peptides (ViraFEST assay). This clonotype was observed a handful of times. The antigen remains undetermined. The germline gives CDR1 GTSNPN, CDR2 SVGIG (reference sequence). The length of the CDR3 is 12 residues. Trimming took off 2 bases at V and 8 bases at J, with 12 bases between the two ends.

The genes are TRBV30 and TRBJ2-5; D unclear. Source material: CD4+ T cells from blood, cultured in vitro. This receptor was taken from a human donor who had recovered from COVID-19. The chain's CDR3 is CAWSWESTTQYF. DNA for the CDR3: TGTGCCTGGAGTTGGGAATCAACAACCCAGTACTTC.